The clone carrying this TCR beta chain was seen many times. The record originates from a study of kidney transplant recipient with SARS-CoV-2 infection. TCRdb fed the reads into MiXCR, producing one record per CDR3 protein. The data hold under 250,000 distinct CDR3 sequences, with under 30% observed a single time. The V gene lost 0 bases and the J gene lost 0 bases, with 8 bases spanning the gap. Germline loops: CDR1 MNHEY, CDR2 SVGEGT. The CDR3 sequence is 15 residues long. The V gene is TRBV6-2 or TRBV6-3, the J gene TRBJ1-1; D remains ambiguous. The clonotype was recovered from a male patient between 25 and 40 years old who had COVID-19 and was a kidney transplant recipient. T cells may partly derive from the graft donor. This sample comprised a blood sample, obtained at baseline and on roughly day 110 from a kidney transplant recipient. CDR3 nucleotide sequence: TGTGCCAGCAGTTACTCAAGAGGTCTGAACACTGAAGCTTTCTTT. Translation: CASSYSRGLNTEAFF.